These T cell receptor beta chains were read from a single sample in a study of shared clonotypes between healthy human individuals. Sequenced by immunoSEQ multiplex PCR; TCRdb stores in-frame clones only, minus some. The repertoire holds around 500,000 clones, with 78% as singletons. Sequenced: PBMCs. The receptors derive from a woman between 35 and 50 years old in good health. Some clones in this sample may be carry-over from other donors' samples. The CDR3 runs from the conserved cysteine through the conserved F or W. Fields, in order: V gene, clone size, D gene, J gene, CDR3 protein, CDR3 DNA. The D gene is left open where the match is weak. The listing skips clone size in some rows; elsewhere it reads once, few, many or a size class.

>TRBV7-3|.|.|TRBJ2-1
CASSSTGTNSYNEQFF
TGTGCCAGCAGCTCTACAGGGACAAATTCCTACAATGAGCAGTTCTTC
>TRBV5-1|.|TRBD2|TRBJ2-7
CASSRGAGDRQYF
TGCGCCAGCAGCCGTGGGGCGGGAGACAGGCAGTACTTC
>TRBV18|.|.|TRBJ2-3
CASSPVGAESPTQYF
TGTGCCAGCTCACCAGTAGGGGCGGAATCACCTACGCAGTATTTT
>TRBV28|.|.|TRBJ1-2
CASSLWAANYGYTF
TGTGCCAGCAGTTTATGGGCCGCTAACTATGGCTACACCTTC
>TRBV7-2|once|TRBD1|TRBJ2-7
CASSWDRGGEQYF
TGTGCCAGCAGCTGGGACAGGGGGGGCGAGCAGTACTTC
>TRBV6-5|.|TRBD2|TRBJ2-7
CASTRLAGGYEQYF
TGTGCCAGCACCCGGCTAGCGGGAGGGTACGAGCAGTACTTC
>TRBV10-3|.|.|TRBJ2-1
CAISESWEASYNEQFF
TGTGCCATCAGTGAGTCGTGGGAGGCCTCCTACAATGAGCAGTTCTTC
>TRBV2|.|.|TRBJ1-2
CASSDNDGYTF
TGTGCCAGCAGTGACAACGATGGCTACACCTTC
>TRBV6-1|once|TRBD2|TRBJ2-1
CASSDSGRVYNEQFF
TGTGCCAGCAGTGATAGCGGGAGAGTCTACAATGAGCAGTTCTTC
>TRBV5-1|few|.|TRBJ1-2
CASSWGEGVDYGYTF
TGCGCCAGCAGCTGGGGGGAGGGAGTGGACTATGGCTACACCTTC
>TRBV11-2|.|TRBD2|TRBJ2-1
CASSPRGLAAHNEQFF
TGTGCCAGCAGCCCAAGGGGACTAGCGGCCCACAATGAGCAGTTCTTC
>TRBV7-9|.|TRBD1|TRBJ2-7
CASSWFTGGASRSYEQYF
TGTGCCAGCAGCTGGTTCACAGGGGGCGCGTCCCGCTCCTACGAGCAGTACTTC
>TRBV19|.|.|TRBJ2-1
CASTDYNEQFF
TGTGCCAGTACGGATTATAATGAGCAGTTCTTC
>TRBV9|once|.|TRBJ1-4
CASSSEGRTNEKLFF
TGTGCCAGCAGCTCTGAAGGGCGGACTAATGAAAAACTGTTTTTT
>TRBV4-2|.|.|TRBJ2-7
CASSQVGEGGSEQYF
TGTGCCAGCAGCCAAGTCGGAGAGGGAGGTAGCGAGCAGTACTTC
>TRBV18|.|.|TRBJ1-1
CASSETVNTEAFF
TGTGCCAGCTCAGAGACAGTGAACACTGAAGCTTTCTTT
>TRBV5-1|.|TRBD2|TRBJ2-7
CASSLGTSGSWSYEQYF
TGCGCCAGCAGCTTGGGGACTAGCGGGAGCTGGAGCTACGAGCAGTACTTC
>TRBV19|.|.|TRBJ1-5
CASSIDRSSNQPQHF
TGTGCCAGTAGTATAGACAGGAGTAGCAATCAGCCCCAGCATTTT
>TRBV6-1|.|.|TRBJ1-5
CASSPGWGSNQPQHF
TGTGCCAGCAGTCCAGGGTGGGGTAGCAATCAGCCCCAGCATTTT
>TRBV4-1|.|.|TRBJ2-7
CASSSSGLGYEQYF
TGCGCCAGCAGCTCCTCGGGTCTGGGGTACGAGCAGTACTTC
>TRBV6-6|.|.|TRBJ2-5
CASSYPGGQETQYF
TGTGCCAGCAGTTACCCCGGTGGGCAAGAGACCCAGTACTTC
>TRBV28|.|.|TRBJ2-1
CASSRDGAYNEQFF
TGTGCCAGCAGTCGAGACGGAGCCTACAATGAGCAGTTCTTC
>TRBV6-4|.|.|TRBJ2-2
CASSDTVRTGELFF
TGTGCCAGCAGTGACACCGTTAGGACCGGGGAGCTGTTTTTT
>TRBV30|.|.|TRBJ2-1
CAWSGPLAPSSYNEQFF
TGTGCCTGGAGTGGACCCCTAGCGCCGAGCTCCTACAATGAGCAGTTCTTC
>TRBV18|.|TRBD2|TRBJ2-7
CASSLDPTSGGREQYF
TGTGCCAGCTCGCTCGACCCTACTAGCGGAGGTAGGGAGCAGTACTTC
>TRBV6-1|.|.|TRBJ1-2
CASLTGRPSYGYTF
TGTGCCAGCCTTACAGGGCGACCCTCCTATGGCTACACCTTC
>TRBV11-3|.|.|TRBJ2-2
CASSSDSLRGHGELFF
TGTGCCAGCAGCTCCGACTCTCTGAGGGGACACGGGGAGCTGTTTTTT
>TRBV9|.|.|TRBJ1-1
CASSPAANTEAFF
TGTGCCAGCAGCCCTGCGGCCAACACTGAAGCTTTCTTT
>TRBV15|.|TRBD2|TRBJ2-1
CATSRDAVTSGGDEQFF
TGTGCCACCAGCAGAGATGCCGTTACTAGCGGCGGGGATGAGCAGTTCTTC
>TRBV2|.|.|TRBJ2-7
CASPPGDRTPYEQYF
TGTGCCAGCCCTCCCGGAGACAGGACCCCCTACGAGCAGTACTTC
>TRBV10-3|.|TRBD2|TRBJ2-2
CAIKPGLASVNTGELFF
TGTGCCATCAAGCCGGGACTAGCGTCAGTGAACACCGGGGAGCTGTTTTTT
>TRBV19|.|TRBD2|TRBJ2-3
CASSIRAGESTDTQYF
TGTGCCAGTAGTATTCGGGCGGGAGAGAGCACAGATACGCAGTATTTT
>TRBV4-1|.|.|TRBJ1-4
CASSQVSSGPPSLREKLFF
TGCGCCAGCAGCCAAGTGTCGTCGGGACCTCCGAGCCTCAGGGAAAAACTGTTTTTT
>TRBV7-2|.|.|TRBJ2-7
CASSLERGSREQYF
TGTGCCAGCAGCTTAGAACGGGGCAGCCGCGAGCAGTACTTC
>TRBV9|.|.|TRBJ2-1
CASSVATGASSYNEQFF
TGTGCCAGCAGCGTAGCTACGGGGGCTAGCTCCTACAATGAGCAGTTCTTC
>TRBV28|.|.|TRBJ2-7
CASSERIGEQYF
TGTGCCAGCAGTGAAAGGATTGGCGAGCAGTACTTC
>TRBV5-8|.|TRBD1|TRBJ1-5
CASSSGTGDNQPQHF
TGTGCCAGCAGCTCAGGGACAGGGGACAATCAGCCCCAGCATTTT
>TRBV6-5|.|.|TRBJ2-5
CASSYPPGGTQETQYF
TGTGCCAGCAGTTACCCCCCCGGGGGTACACAAGAGACCCAGTACTTC
>TRBV5-4|.|.|TRBJ2-3
CASSLVRGPTDTQYF
TGTGCCAGCAGCCTCGTCCGCGGCCCCACAGATACGCAGTATTTT
>TRBV5-4|.|.|TRBJ2-3
CASTTGHRDTQYF
TGTGCCAGCACAACGGGCCATCGGGATACGCAGTATTTT
>TRBV7-9|.|TRBD2|TRBJ2-1
CASSDGLAGVIYEQFF
TGTGCCAGCAGCGACGGACTAGCGGGAGTCATATATGAGCAGTTCTTC
>TRBV7-8|few|.|TRBJ2-7
CASSPQGPSSYEQYF
TGTGCCAGCAGCCCTCAGGGACCAAGCTCCTACGAGCAGTACTTC
>TRBV27|.|.|TRBJ2-1
CASSLGLPSYNEQFF
TGTGCCAGCAGTCTAGGTCTCCCCTCCTACAATGAGCAGTTCTTC
>TRBV9|.|.|TRBJ2-7
CASSADSLSYEQYF
TGTGCCAGCAGCGCCGACAGCCTCTCCTACGAGCAGTACTTC
>TRBV18|.|TRBD1|TRBJ2-3
CASSPSTGTDTQYF
TGTGCCAGCTCACCTTCGACAGGGACAGATACGCAGTATTTT
>TRBV6-1|once|.|TRBJ2-7
CASESLFGYEQYF
TGTGCCAGCGAGAGCCTTTTTGGCTACGAGCAGTACTTC
>TRBV7-3|few|.|TRBJ2-1
CASSLDGNEQFF
TGTGCCAGCAGCTTAGATGGGAATGAGCAGTTCTTC
>TRBV29-1|.|.|TRBJ2-5
CSVEVGGGGETQYF
TGCAGCGTTGAAGTGGGAGGGGGCGGAGAGACCCAGTACTTC
>TRBV6-5|.|.|TRBJ2-1
CASSKHPGNEQFF
TGTGCCAGCAGTAAACACCCGGGTAATGAGCAGTTCTTC
>TRBV5-1|.|.|TRBJ2-7
CASRRDFNTYEQYF
TGCGCCAGCAGGAGGGACTTTAATACCTACGAGCAGTACTTC
>TRBV7-2|.|TRBD1|TRBJ1-4
CASSRDRGREKLFF
TGTGCCAGCAGCCGCGACAGGGGGCGGGAAAAACTGTTTTTT
>TRBV5-4|.|TRBD1|TRBJ1-2
CASSPDRGGLRGYTF
TGTGCCAGCAGCCCGGACAGGGGGGGGTTGCGAGGCTACACCTTC
>TRBV30|.|TRBD2|TRBJ2-1
CAWSVGTMDNEQFF
TGTGCCTGGAGTGTTGGGACTATGGACAATGAGCAGTTCTTC
>TRBV13|.|.|TRBJ2-1
CASSPDGSNEQFF
TGTGCCAGCAGCCCGGACGGGAGCAATGAGCAGTTCTTC
>TRBV15|.|.|TRBJ2-7
CATAVGTFNSYEQYF
TGTGCCACCGCAGTGGGGACCTTTAACTCCTACGAGCAGTACTTC
>TRBV27|.|TRBD1|TRBJ2-1
CASSLGQGSYNEQFF
TGTGCCAGCAGTTTGGGACAGGGCTCCTACAATGAGCAGTTCTTC
>TRBV29-1|.|.|TRBJ1-1
CSVRGMNTEAFF
TGCAGCGTTAGGGGAATGAACACTGAAGCTTTCTTT
>TRBV21-1|.|.|TRBJ2-1
CASSKKAGGPEQFF
TGTGCCAGCAGCAAAAAGGCGGGAGGGCCTGAGCAGTTCTTC
>TRBV5-1|.|TRBD2|TRBJ2-5
CASSLGGGRSETQYF
TGCGCCAGCAGCTTGGGCGGCGGGAGATCAGAGACCCAGTACTTC
>TRBV4-3|.|.|TRBJ2-1
CASSPRRENEQFF
TGCGCCAGCAGCCCCCGCAGGGAGAATGAGCAGTTCTTC